This TCR beta chain is from a study of cytomegalovirus exposure and HLA in healthy donors. Across the whole study: Drawn from HLA-typed donors, tens of millions of unique TCRs were held in an early data release. Clustering assigned about 80% of the roughly 400 genotyped donors to the Caucasian-associated ancestry cluster.

Study-wide points: Later analysis showed TCR association rates varying by HLA locus, highest for DRB1 and lowest for HLA-C.

In the case of this clone: The antigen is not known.

Both 60 Vbeta primers and 13 Jbeta primers went into the PCR. The repertoire was sequenced with immunoSEQ multiplex PCR; TCRdb's copy has only in-frame clones and lacks some. Its listing shows tens of thousands of clones. V gave up 6 bases and J gave up 3 bases, with 12 bases separating them. This CDR3 is built from 13 residues. Per the germline V gene, CDR1 is MNHNY and CDR2 is SVGAGI (reference sequence). The clonotype was recovered from a woman between 40 and 55 years old in good health and CMV-seropositive. The chain recombines TRBV6-6 with TRBJ2-7; weak D call: TRBD1 (6 bases). Specimen: PBMCs. The CDR3 DNA sequence: TGTGCCAGCAGGGGACAAGAAATCTACGAGCAGTACTTC. Amino acid sequence: CASRGQEIYEQYF.